Following are 18 T cell receptor beta chains from one sample sequenced in a study of T cells in Graves' hyperthyroidism and ophthalmopathy. Researchers amplified the TCR beta CDR3 regions from RNA transcripts. In the first-round RT-PCR of the TCR CDR3, the HTBI primer set was used. Each CDR3 protein gets one entry after TCRdb re-called the multiplex PCR reads with MiXCR. This table holds about 590,000 distinct CDR3 sequences, around 14% found once. Sequencing input: blood. These receptors were collected from a woman aged 25 to 39 with Graves' hyperthyroidism.

This clonotype was counted ten times or more. The V call is TRBV20-1, the J call TRBJ1-2; TRBD1 is a possible D gene (5 bases). CDR1 is DFQATT, CDR2 SNEGSKA, per germline (reference sequence). The CDR3 covers 13 residues. V lost 4 bases and J lost 0, with 9 bases in between. The CDR3, as DNA: TGCAGTGCTACCCCGGACACTAACTATGGCTACACCTTC. This translates into CSATPDTNYGYTF.

The V gene is TRBV6-2 or TRBV6-3, the J gene TRBJ2-1, with D unclear. Germline V CDR1 and CDR2: MNHEY, SVGEGT. This CDR3 has 13 amino acids. The V gene lost 6 bases and the J gene lost 2 bases, with 8 bases spanning the gap. CDR3 sequence (DNA): TGTGCCAGCAGGGAGTACCCCTACAATGAGCAGTTCTTC. It is translated as CASREYPYNEQFF.

This clonotype was recorded a few times. This chain uses TRBV19 with TRBJ1-1, with D unresolved. The CDR3 spans 15 residues. Germline CDR1 LNHDA, CDR2 SQIVND (reference sequence). V was shortened by 1 base and J by 0 bases, with 9 bases between the two germline ends. As DNA, the CDR3 is TGTGCCAGTAGTATAGTCCCAGTGATGAACACTGAAGCTTTCTTT. Amino acid sequence: CASSIVPVMNTEAFF.

As regards this clonotype: With a much larger clone just one base away, this may be a read error. V gene TRBV7-7 combines with J gene TRBJ2-1, with 11 nucleotides matching TRBD2. Germline values: CDR1 SSHAT, CDR2 FNYEAQ (reference sequence). CDR3 length: 17 amino acids. CDR3 in amino acids: CTSSLGPPTSGTSEQFF. The CDR3 DNA reads as TGTACTAGCAGCTTAGGTCCCCCGACTAGCGGGACTTCTGAGCAGTTCTTC. Looking up the rest from reference TRBV7-7 and TRBJ2-1 gives the full variable domain: GAGVSQSPRYKVTKRGQDVTLRCDPISSHATLYWYQQALGQGPEFLTYFNYEAQPDKSGLPSDRFSAERPEGSISTLTIQRTEQRDSAMYRCTSSLGPPTSGTSEQFFGPGTRLTVL.

This clonotype was observed at least ten times. V gene TRBV20-1 combines with J gene TRBJ2-7; 7 bases map to TRBD2. Germline-derived CDR1 and CDR2 are DFQATT and SNEGSKA (reference sequence). The V and J ends lost 4 bases and 6 bases, in that order; junction bases with no gene match: 9. The CDR3 sequence is 13 residues long. CDR3 DNA sequence: TGCAGTGCTAACCCGGGGAGGGTAAGCGAGCAGTACTTC. It encodes CSANPGRVSEQYF.

V usage is TRBV10-3 and J usage is TRBJ2-1, with TRBD2 identical over 11 bases. J was trimmed by 5 bases and V by 4 bases; bases with no gene match: 7. The CDR3 runs to 16 residues. Looked up from germline, CDR1 is ENHRY and CDR2 is SYGVKD. CDR3: CAISGVAGGPHNEQFF. For the CDR3, the DNA is TGTGCCATCAGTGGGGTAGCGGGAGGGCCCCACAATGAGCAGTTCTTC.

This clonotype has a count of ten or more. The chain recombines TRBV3-1 with TRBJ1-1; D is uncertain. The CDR3 consists of 14 residues. The V and J ends lost 1 base and 7 bases respectively, with 13 bases between them. Germline lookup yields CDR1 LGHDT and CDR2 YNNKEL (reference sequence). The CDR3 protein is CASSQGPWEGEAFF. The CDR3 nucleotides are TGTGCCAGCAGCCAAGGGCCGTGGGAAGGTGAAGCTTTCTTT.

This clonotype turned up a few times. J is TRBJ2-5 and V is TRBV6-1; TRBD2 might be the D (5 bases). The ends were cut back, 7 bases at V and 4 bases at J, with 7 bases in the middle. The CDR3 is made up of 11 amino acids. Germline CDR1 MNHNS, CDR2 SASEGT. CDR3 coding DNA: TGTGCCAGCAATGGAGGAGAGACCCAGTACTTC. The encoded protein is CASNGGETQYF.

This clonotype was counted a few times. This sequence joins TRBV5-5 and TRBJ2-7; D call uncertain. V shed 0 bases and J shed 3 bases, with 10 bases lying between them. The germline CDR1 and CDR2 sequences are SGHKS and YYEKEE (reference sequence). The CDR3 is made up of 14 amino acids. For the CDR3, the DNA is TGTGCCAGCAGCTTGGACGGCGGAGACTACGAGCAGTACTTC. As protein: CASSLDGGDYEQYF.

The sample holds a few counts of this clonotype. The CDR3 region has the DNA TGTGCCAGCAGCTGGGGACATGAAGCTTTCTTT. It specifies CASSWGHEAFF. The V and J genes are TRBV5-8 and TRBJ1-1; possibly TRBD1 for D (6 bases). The CDR3 extends over 11 amino acids. Trimming shortened V by 3 bases and J by 7 bases, and 7 bases separated the two germline ends. Looked up from germline, CDR1 is SGHTS and CDR2 is YDEGEE.

This clonotype was found many times. V is TRBV11-2 and J is TRBJ2-5, with TRBD2 matching over 7 bases. Germline V gives CDR1 SGHAT, CDR2 FQNNGV. V lost 3 bases to trimming and J lost 5 bases; unmatched junction nucleotides: 3. CDR3 length equals 13 residues. CDR3 coding DNA: TGTGCCAGCAGCTTCCGGGAGGAGGAGACCCAGTACTTC. Its translation is CASSFREEETQYF. Using reference TRBV11-2 and TRBJ2-5 for the parts outside the CDR3, the full variable domain is EAGVAQSPRYKIIEKRQSVAFWCNPISGHATLYWYQQILGQGPKLLIQFQNNGVVDDSQLPKDRFSAERLKGVDSTLKIQPAKLEDSAVYLCASSFREEETQYFGPGTRLLVL.

There are many counts of this clonotype. The gene calls are TRBV7-2 and TRBJ2-7, with a weak D call TRBD2 (6 bases). CDR1 and CDR2 from the germline V gene are SGHTA and FQGNSA. V lost 3 bases to trimming and J lost 3 bases, with 12 bases between them. CDR3 size: 14 residues. The DNA for the CDR3 is TGTGCCAGCAGCTTGGGAGGACCGATCTACGAGCAGTACTTC. This encodes CASSLGGPIYEQYF.

This clonotype was recorded many times. The CDR3 DNA sequence: TGTGCCAGCAGCCCCGACACGATCTACATGAACACTGAAGCTTTCTTT. Its translation is CASSPDTIYMNTEAFF. V gene TRBV12-3 or TRBV12-4 combines with J gene TRBJ1-1; D not resolved. The V end was cut by 6 bases, the J end by 0 bases, with 17 bases between. The CDR3 is made up of 16 amino acids.

This chain links TRBV5-1 with TRBJ2-6, with a possible D match to TRBD1 (6 bases). Germline CDR1 reads SGHRS; CDR2 reads YFSETQ. Trimming removed 3 bases from V and 4 bases from J, with 14 bases in between. The CDR3 sequence is 16 residues long. CDR3 sequence: CASSSSTGSGANVLTF. The CDR3 DNA sequence: TGCGCCAGCAGCTCGTCAACAGGGTCCGGGGCCAACGTCCTGACTTTC.

This clonotype came up a few times. V usage is TRBV15 and J usage is TRBJ2-4; tentative D call: TRBD1 (5 bases). Trimming removed 8 bases at V and 2 bases at J, with 16 bases between. This CDR3 is 15 amino acids long. From germline, CDR1 is LNHNV and CDR2 YYDKDF (reference sequence). The CDR3 region has the DNA TGTGCCACCGCGGAAATGACAGATTCCAAAAACATTCAGTACTTC. Its translation: CATAEMTDSKNIQYF.

This clonotype showed up many times. The chain uses TRBV27 and TRBJ2-2; D is unresolved. Germline V gives CDR1 MNHEY, CDR2 SMNVEV (reference sequence). The CDR3 sequence is 15 residues long. Trimming took off 4 bases at V and 0 bases at J, with 9 bases between the two ends. CDR3 loop: CASSSPATNTGELFF. CDR3 nucleotide sequence: TGTGCCAGCAGTTCCCCGGCTACGAACACCGGGGAGCTGTTTTTT.

This clonotype was seen ten or more times. The rearrangement joins TRBV2 to TRBJ2-1; 8 nucleotides align to TRBD1. Germline V gene lookup returns CDR1 SNHLY and CDR2 FYNNEI. Trimming cost V 10 bases and J 10 bases; bases outside gene matches: 15. The CDR3 sequence is 14 residues long. The CDR3 loop is CANHMGQGAWEQFF. The CDR3 coding sequence is TGTGCCAACCATATGGGGCAGGGGGCTTGGGAGCAGTTCTTC.

With respect to this clonotype: This is likely a read error, given that the CDR3 carries no conserved phenylalanine or tryptophan at its end. For the CDR3, the DNA is TGCGCCAGCAGCCCGTGGTACCGCACTTTGAACACTGAAGCTTTCCTT. It specifies CASSPWYRTLNTEAFL. This sequence joins TRBV5-1 and TRBJ1-1, with D unclear. V lost 4 bases and J 0 bases, leaving 16 bases between the germline ends. This CDR3 has 16 residues. Per germline, CDR1 SGHRS and CDR2 YFSETQ.